This TCR beta chain was retrieved from a study of blood T cell repertoires in COVID-19 (dated by TCRdb to the early 2020s). Regarding the research as a whole: Collaborator samples came from the United States, Italy and Spain and covered acute and convalescent phases of COVID-19. Subjects who had been exposed to COVID-19, were actively infected with it, or had recovered from it provided the deeply sampled blood TCRbeta repertoires that made up the dataset. Where available, HLA class I and class II types were obtained from metadata supplied by the sample provider rather than from assay-based typing. The prospective study material was composed of cDNA or gDNA derived from T cells, B-cell-depleted T cells, or PBMCs. Samples came from the ongoing ImmuneRACE study (first 160 participants) plus 1,254 subjects from 6 global collaborators. The repertoires were made available in a free public database intended to serve as a resource for research on the immune response to SARS-CoV-2. Nearly every sample came with metadata listing a de-identified subject ID, COVID-19 status, age in years and sex.

The research as a whole found: The amount of clinical and demographic metadata varied by source and participant and was provided uncurated.

The immunoSEQ Assay, a bias-controlled multiplex PCR, was used to amplify TCRbeta CDR3 regions from genomic DNA. Regarding the original processing steps: The number of nucleated cells in each sample was estimated from the amplification of reference gene primers within the assay. To quantify the absolute abundance of each unique TCRbeta CDR3 rearrangement, sequence reads were collapsed and filtered. Productive Simpson clonality was computed per sample as the square root of Simpson's diversity index over productive rearrangements. This is the immuneACCESS table as TCRdb keeps it, with only in-frame sequences that have V and J called. A part of the clones is gone; compared with another copy, unresolved V genes explain less than half, and the rest is unexplained. Clone size and the V and J calls come from that table; the DNA yielded D and trimming. This sample lists around 200,000 clones; 70% to 90% were detected once. Jointly, the top ten make up about 20% of the sample.

The CDR3 goes from the cysteine to the phenylalanine over 14 residues. The only DNA kept is the CDR3, 42 bases in frame from the first base. In the germline V gene, CDR1 corresponds to MDHEN and CDR2 to SYDVKM. The germline ends are 12 bases apart after V is trimmed by 6 bases and J by 0 bases. In Seattle, one collaborating source enrolled patients while the infection was active and tracked those patients longitudinally over the course of disease. The collaborating institutions used their own protocols to collect whole blood in K2EDTA tubes. For TCRbeta analysis, collaborators shipped samples in one of three forms: frozen whole blood, isolated PBMCs, or DNA extracted from either of those sample types. To note about this clone: Its cognate antigen has yet to be identified. No much larger clone exists at a distance of one base, and base qualities are not known.

The TCR originated in a person aged 65-85 years with COVID-19, enrolled during active disease. The sequenced material came from peripheral blood. Here the chain combines TRBV28 and TRBJ2-7; the D segment cannot be called with confidence. The CDR3 protein: CASRLSLLSYEQYF. The DNA is as follows: TGTGCCAGCAGACTCTCCCTCCTCTCCTACGAGCAGTACTTC. The variable domain in full, with residues beyond the CDR3 obtained from the reference TRBV28 and TRBJ2-7 genes, is DVKVTQSSRYLVKRTGEKVFLECVQDMDHENMFWYRQDPGLGLRLIYFSYDVKMKEKGDIPEGYSVSREKKERFSLILESASTNQTSMYLCASRLSLLSYEQYFGPGTRLTVT.